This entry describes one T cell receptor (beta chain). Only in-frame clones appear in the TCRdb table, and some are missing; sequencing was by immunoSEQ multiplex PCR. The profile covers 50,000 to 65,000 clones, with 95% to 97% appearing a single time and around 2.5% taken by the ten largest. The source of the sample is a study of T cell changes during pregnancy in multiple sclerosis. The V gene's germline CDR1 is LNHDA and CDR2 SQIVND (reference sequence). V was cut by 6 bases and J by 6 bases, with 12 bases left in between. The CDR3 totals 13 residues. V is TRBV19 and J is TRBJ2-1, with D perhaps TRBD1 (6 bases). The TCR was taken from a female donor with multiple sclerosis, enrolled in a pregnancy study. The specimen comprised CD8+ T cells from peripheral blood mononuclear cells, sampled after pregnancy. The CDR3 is CASSHLQGNEQFF. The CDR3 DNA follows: TGTGCCAGTAGCCATTTACAGGGCAATGAGCAGTTCTTC.